This TCR beta chain was sequenced during a study of blood T cell repertoires in COVID-19. Germline V gene data show CDR1 as MDHEN and CDR2 as SYDVKM. Trimming removed 1 base at V and 7 bases at J, with 13 bases between. The CDR3 runs to 14 residues. Repertoires were generated with immunoSEQ multiplex PCR, while TCRdb's copy carries only in-frame clones and drops some. The sample lists roughly 200,000 clones; roughly 89% were seen once. Input material: PBMCs or T cells enriched from blood (not recorded which). This chain connects TRBV28 to TRBJ1-1; D unclear. This clonotype was obtained from a man younger than 30 with acute COVID-19. Here the CDR3 reads CASSLLSGILEAFF. Written as DNA, the CDR3 is TGTGCCAGCAGTTTATTGTCGGGAATTCTTGAAGCTTTCTTT.